Shown below are 16 T cell receptor beta chains from a single sample sequenced in a study of T cells expressing NK-cell markers. TCRdb derives one entry per CDR3 protein from the 5' RACE reads, leaving out DNA. The sample holds approximately 110,000 distinct CDR3 sequences. Sequencing was carried out using blood T cells: a sorted CD56 or NKG2C T cell subset, CD4+ or CD8+ T cells, or bulk PBMC T cells (not recorded which). Receptor source: a woman aged 18-69 years in good health.

The chain employs TRBV20-1 and TRBJ1-4. The length of the CDR3 is 13 residues. CDR1 is DFQATT and CDR2 is SNEGSKA in the germline V gene (reference sequence). The CDR3 here is CSASFGEIEKLFF.

The chain is built from TRBV2 and TRBJ1-4; as DNA is missing, the TRBD1 call by TCRdb cannot be tested. This CDR3 contains 12 residues. Germline V gene sequence: CDR1 SNHLY, CDR2 FYNNEI. Here the CDR3 reads CAARTGEEKLFF.

This chain uses TRBV7-3 with TRBJ2-1; TCRdb gives TRBD2 as the D gene, but with no DNA this cannot be confirmed. Germline V lookup: CDR1 SGHTA, CDR2 FQGTGA. CDR3 length equals 15 residues. CDR3 residues: CASSGAGGAYNEQFF. Complete variable domain (other parts from reference TRBV7-3 and TRBJ2-1): GAGVSQTPSNKVTEKGKYVELRCDPISGHTALYWYRQSLGQGPEFLIYFQGTGAADDSGLPNDRFFAVRPEGSVSTLKIQRTERGDSAVYLCASSGAGGAYNEQFFGPGTRLTVL.

This chain connects TRBV20-1 to TRBJ2-1. Germline values: CDR1 DFQATT, CDR2 SNEGSKA (reference sequence). The CDR3 covers 14 residues. The CDR3 loop reads CSARDRVPYNEQFF.

This chain joins TRBV29-1 and TRBJ2-4; TCRdb calls TRBD1, which cannot be checked without DNA. There are 15 residues in the CDR3. The germline CDR1 and CDR2 sequences are SQVTM and ANQGSEA. The CDR3 sequence: CSVELGQGPNDIQYF.

The CDR3 protein is CASSFQQGNYNEQFF. The J gene is TRBJ2-1, the V gene TRBV7-9; TCRdb reports TRBD1, a call that lacks DNA to check it against. In germline, CDR1 is SEHNR, CDR2 FQNEAQ (reference sequence). CDR3 length: 15 amino acids.

This sequence joins TRBV29-1 and TRBJ2-7; TCRdb outputs TRBD1, but without DNA this stays unchecked. The CDR3 spans 12 residues. Germline CDR1 SQVTM, CDR2 ANQGSEA. The CDR3 spells CSASDRGYEQYF.

V gene TRBV19 combines with J gene TRBJ2-1; TCRdb's D gene call, TRBD1, goes unchecked for lack of DNA. CDR1 is LNHDA and CDR2 is SQIVND in the germline V gene (reference sequence). The CDR3 contains 15 residues. The CDR3 spells CASSLAGPSYNEQFF.

This chain joins TRBV20-1 and TRBJ2-7; with no DNA, the TCRdb D assignment of TRBD2 cannot be verified. The germline V gene encodes CDR1 DFQATT and CDR2 SNEGSKA (reference sequence). The CDR3 is made up of 14 amino acids. This CDR3 is CSARLSSGAGGQYF.

The chain is built from TRBV5-1 and TRBJ2-2; checking the TCRdb D call of TRBD1 is not possible without DNA. There are 15 residues in the CDR3. The germline V gene has CDR1 SGHRS and CDR2 YFSETQ. CDR3 loop: CASSRRGENTGELFF. The complete variable domain, with remaining parts taken from reference TRBV5-1 and TRBJ2-2, reads KAGVTQTPRYLIKTRGQQVTLSCSPISGHRSVSWYQQTPGQGLQFLFEYFSETQRNKGNFPGRFSGRQFSNSRSEMNVSTLELGDSALYLCASSRRGENTGELFFGEGSRLTVL.

V gene TRBV7-9 combines with J gene TRBJ1-2. The germline CDR1 and CDR2 sequences are SEHNR and FQNEAQ (reference sequence). The CDR3 length is 15 residues. The CDR3 region is CASSPRQSANYGYTF.

The chain is built from TRBV12-3 or TRBV12-4 and TRBJ2-2; lacking DNA, the TRBD2 call made by TCRdb goes unchecked. This CDR3 comprises 15 residues. CDR3 amino acids: CASSQTGPPPGELFF.

V and J are TRBV7-9 and TRBJ1-1; TCRdb outputs TRBD1, but without DNA this stays unchecked. The CDR3 is 16 residues long. Germline V gives CDR1 SEHNR, CDR2 FQNEAQ (reference sequence). CDR3 loop: CASSLDRVNQNTEAFF.

The chain recombines TRBV20-1 with TRBJ1-2; the TCRdb D gene call, TRBD1, has no DNA to confirm it. CDR1 DFQATT and CDR2 SNEGSKA come from the germline V gene (reference sequence). The CDR3 spans 15 residues. The CDR3 sequence is CSAVGLQGAIGGYTF.

The gene calls are TRBV25-1 and TRBJ2-6; the D call from TCRdb, TRBD1, cannot be confirmed without DNA. Germline CDR1 is MGHDK and CDR2 is SYGVNS. The CDR3 length is 16 residues. CDR3 loop: CASSLAGTTGANVLTF. Based on the CDR3 plus reference TRBV25-1 and TRBJ2-6, the full variable domain is EADIYQTPRYLVIGTGKKITLECSQTMGHDKMYWYQQDPGMELHLIHYSYGVNSTEKGDLSSESTVSRIRTEHFPLTLESARPSHTSQYLCASSLAGTTGANVLTFGAGSRLTVL.

This chain uses TRBV12-3 or TRBV12-4 with TRBJ2-7; TCRdb selects TRBD1, and the lack of DNA leaves this call unchecked. The CDR3 is 14 amino acids. CDR3 region: CASSPTVDPYEQYF.